These T cell receptor beta chains were read from a single sample in a study of blood T cell repertoires in COVID-19. Data came from immunoSEQ multiplex PCR; TCRdb stores just in-frame clones and leaves some out. The sample has about 20,000 clones; 80% to 95% are singletons. The sample consisted of peripheral blood. The receptors shown here come from a woman aged 50 to 60 with active COVID-19. The CDR3 runs from the conserved cysteine through the conserved F or W. The order of the fields is CDR3 protein, CDR3 DNA, V gene, D gene, CDR3 length, J gene, clone size. A D gene is named only where the DNA matches it firmly. Part of the rows lack a size; the others show once, few, many or a class for expanded clones.

CDR3: CASSSPGQGTPLHF
DNA: TGTGCCAGCAGTTCACCGGGACAGGGAACACCCCTCCACTTT
V: TRBV6-5
D: TRBD1
length: 14
J: TRBJ1-6
size: once

CDR3: CASSLRAGGSYNYGYTF
DNA: TGTGCCAGCAGTTTACGGGCCGGAGGCAGCTATAACTATGGCTACACCTTC
V: TRBV27
D: -
length: 17
J: TRBJ1-2
size: -

CDR3: CASSQHGTAYGYTF
DNA: TGTGCCAGCAGTCAACACGGGACTGCCTATGGCTACACCTTC
V: TRBV6-6
D: -
length: 14
J: TRBJ1-2
size: -

CDR3: CAWNRGMFGNTIYF
DNA: TGTGCCTGGAACAGGGGAATGTTTGGAAACACCATATATTTT
V: TRBV30
D: TRBD1
length: 14
J: TRBJ1-3
size: -

CDR3: CASSFSGRAGEQFF
DNA: TGTGCCAGCAGCTTTAGCGGGAGGGCGGGTGAGCAGTTCTTC
V: TRBV11-2
D: TRBD2
length: 14
J: TRBJ2-1
size: -

CDR3: CSVRQALAKNIQYF
DNA: TGCAGCGTTCGACAGGCGTTAGCCAAAAACATTCAGTACTTC
V: TRBV29-1
D: -
length: 14
J: TRBJ2-4
size: -

CDR3: CASSSGRAGAYEQYF
DNA: TGTGCCAGCAGCAGCGGGAGGGCGGGGGCCTACGAGCAGTACTTC
V: TRBV6-6
D: TRBD2
length: 15
J: TRBJ2-7
size: -

CDR3: CASSQVRGQGSYEQYF
DNA: TGCGCCAGCAGCCAAGTGCGGGGACAGGGCTCCTACGAGCAGTACTTC
V: TRBV4-1
D: TRBD1
length: 16
J: TRBJ2-7
size: few

CDR3: CASSERARQAFF
DNA: TGTGCCAGCAGTGAGAGGGCCCGGCAGGCTTTCTTT
V: TRBV2
D: -
length: 12
J: TRBJ1-1
size: once

CDR3: CASSLNPTGGWETQYF
DNA: TGTGCCAGCAGCTTAAACCCAACAGGGGGCTGGGAGACCCAGTACTTC
V: TRBV7-8
D: TRBD1
length: 16
J: TRBJ2-5
size: -

CDR3: CASSPDILSYNEQFF
DNA: TGTGCCAGCAGTCCGGACATCCTCTCCTACAATGAGCAGTTCTTC
V: TRBV11-2
D: -
length: 15
J: TRBJ2-1
size: -

CDR3: CASSRTASQETQYF
DNA: TGTGCCAGCAGCCGGACAGCAAGCCAAGAGACCCAGTACTTC
V: TRBV6-5
D: -
length: 14
J: TRBJ2-5
size: -

CDR3: CARAASGGNEQFF
DNA: TGTGCCAGGGCGGCTAGCGGGGGCAATGAGCAGTTCTTC
V: TRBV7-9
D: TRBD2
length: 13
J: TRBJ2-1
size: -

CDR3: CASRLQGNTEAFF
DNA: TGTGCCAGCAGATTACAGGGAAACACTGAAGCTTTCTTT
V: TRBV6-5
D: -
length: 13
J: TRBJ1-1
size: -

CDR3: CASSDRDREDSPLHF
DNA: TGTGCCAGCAGCGACCGGGACAGGGAGGATTCACCCCTCCACTTT
V: TRBV5-4
D: TRBD1
length: 15
J: TRBJ1-6
size: few

CDR3: CASSHGQGLGQPQHF
DNA: TGTGCCAGCAGCCACGGACAGGGGCTTGGGCAGCCCCAGCATTTT
V: TRBV3-1/TRBV3-2
D: TRBD1
length: 15
J: TRBJ1-5
size: few

CDR3: CASSLKGQGAGNEQFF
DNA: TGTGCCAGCAGCTTAAAAGGACAGGGGGCAGGCAATGAGCAGTTCTTC
V: TRBV7-9
D: TRBD1
length: 16
J: TRBJ2-1
size: -

CDR3: CASSRVGQGGNQPQHF
DNA: TGCGCCAGCAGCCGAGTGGGACAGGGGGGCAATCAGCCCCAGCATTTT
V: TRBV4-1
D: TRBD1
length: 16
J: TRBJ1-5
size: -

CDR3: CASSVESRLYGAQYF
DNA: TGTGCCAGCAGCGTAGAGTCAAGGCTTTACGGGGCCCAGTACTTC
V: TRBV9
D: -
length: 15
J: TRBJ2-5
size: -

CDR3: CSVDPIPRGRLKEDTEAFF
DNA: TGCAGCGTGGACCCTATCCCCAGAGGAAGACTGAAGGAGGACACTGAAGCTTTCTTT
V: TRBV29-1
D: -
length: 19
J: TRBJ1-1
size: -

CDR3: CASSLVEGASVYNEQFF
DNA: TGTGCCAGCAGCTTAGTGGAGGGGGCTAGCGTCTACAATGAGCAGTTCTTC
V: TRBV11-2
D: -
length: 17
J: TRBJ2-1
size: -

CDR3: CASGLQGTGSPLHF
DNA: TGTGCCAGCGGATTACAGGGGACGGGTTCACCCCTCCACTTT
V: TRBV6-5
D: TRBD1
length: 14
J: TRBJ1-6
size: -

CDR3: CASSLEAGRYHEQYF
DNA: TGTGCCAGCAGCTTAGAAGCGGGACGCTACCACGAGCAGTACTTC
V: TRBV7-8
D: TRBD2
length: 15
J: TRBJ2-7
size: -

CDR3: CASSPRRTLLTGGPMNTEAFF
DNA: TGTGCCAGCTCACCCCGAAGGACTCTTTTGACAGGGGGACCGATGAACACTGAAGCTTTCTTT
V: TRBV18
D: TRBD1
length: 21
J: TRBJ1-1
size: -

CDR3: CASKEFSGRLNTGELFF
DNA: TGTGCCAGCAAGGAGTTTAGCGGGAGACTGAACACCGGGGAGCTGTTTTTT
V: TRBV28
D: TRBD2
length: 17
J: TRBJ2-2
size: -

CDR3: CASSLGPLAGEYNEQFF
DNA: TGTGCCAGCAGCTTAGGCCCTCTAGCGGGAGAGTACAATGAGCAGTTCTTC
V: TRBV7-9
D: TRBD2
length: 17
J: TRBJ2-1
size: -

CDR3: CASSSFSGRALEQFF
DNA: TGTGCCAGCAGTTCCTTTAGCGGGAGGGCCCTTGAGCAGTTCTTC
V: TRBV28
D: TRBD2
length: 15
J: TRBJ2-1
size: -

CDR3: CASSLMADTEAFF
DNA: TGTGCCAGCAGCTTAATGGCGGACACTGAAGCTTTCTTT
V: TRBV7-2
D: -
length: 13
J: TRBJ1-1
size: -

CDR3: CASSPHGRDTEAFF
DNA: TGTGCCAGCAGCCCGCATGGGAGGGATACTGAAGCTTTCTTT
V: TRBV9
D: -
length: 14
J: TRBJ1-1
size: once

CDR3: CASRDRGLYNEQFF
DNA: TGCGCCAGCAGGGACAGGGGGCTTTACAATGAGCAGTTCTTC
V: TRBV5-1
D: TRBD1
length: 14
J: TRBJ2-1
size: -

CDR3: CASSSGGINTEAFF
DNA: TGTGCCAGCTCATCGGGGGGGATCAACACTGAAGCTTTCTTT
V: TRBV28
D: -
length: 14
J: TRBJ1-1
size: -

CDR3: CASSGVGRVGQPQHF
DNA: TGTGCCAGCTCAGGGGTCGGCAGGGTAGGACAGCCCCAGCATTTT
V: TRBV18
D: -
length: 15
J: TRBJ1-5
size: -

CDR3: CASSIYSSNTEAFF
DNA: TGTGCCAGTAGTATTTACAGCTCGAACACTGAAGCTTTCTTT
V: TRBV19
D: -
length: 14
J: TRBJ1-1
size: -

CDR3: CASSSPTGPTNEKLFF
DNA: TGTGCCAGCAGCTCCCCCACAGGTCCAACTAATGAAAAACTGTTTTTT
V: TRBV5-6
D: -
length: 16
J: TRBJ1-4
size: -

CDR3: CASSLVGQGAGELFF
DNA: TGTGCCAGCAGCTTGGTAGGCCAGGGGGCCGGGGAGCTGTTTTTT
V: TRBV5-4
D: TRBD1
length: 15
J: TRBJ2-2
size: once

CDR3: CASSLNTGELFF
DNA: TGTGCCAGCAGTCTGAACACCGGGGAGCTGTTTTTT
V: TRBV28
D: -
length: 12
J: TRBJ2-2
size: -

CDR3: CAWSEQGNSPLHF
DNA: TGTGCCTGGAGTGAGCAGGGTAATTCACCCCTCCACTTT
V: TRBV30
D: -
length: 13
J: TRBJ1-6
size: -

CDR3: CASTRERLGGYTF
DNA: TGTGCCAGCACTCGGGAAAGGCTCGGTGGCTACACCTTC
V: TRBV28
D: -
length: 13
J: TRBJ1-2
size: -

CDR3: CASSLEEAGADQPQHF
DNA: TGTGCCAGCAGCTTAGAAGAAGCGGGCGCGGACCAGCCCCAGCATTTT
V: TRBV7-9
D: -
length: 16
J: TRBJ1-5
size: -

CDR3: CAIPKVGPRPHNEQFF
DNA: TGTGCCATACCGAAAGTGGGCCCCCGGCCACACAATGAGCAGTTCTTC
V: TRBV11-3
D: -
length: 16
J: TRBJ2-1
size: -

CDR3: CASQRQGVLGANVLTF
DNA: TGCGCCAGCCAACGACAGGGGGTACTGGGGGCCAACGTCCTGACTTTC
V: TRBV5-1
D: TRBD1
length: 16
J: TRBJ2-6
size: -

CDR3: CARSTGTASNEQFF
DNA: TGTGCCAGAAGTACCGGGACAGCTAGTAATGAGCAGTTCTTC
V: TRBV2
D: TRBD1
length: 14
J: TRBJ2-1
size: -

CDR3: CSGEGGGTEAFF
DNA: TGCAGCGGTGAAGGGGGAGGCACTGAAGCTTTCTTT
V: TRBV29-1
D: -
length: 12
J: TRBJ1-1
size: -

CDR3: CASGIQGAGNTIYF
DNA: TGTGCCAGCGGCATACAGGGGGCTGGAAACACCATATATTTT
V: TRBV5-6
D: TRBD1
length: 14
J: TRBJ1-3
size: once

CDR3: CASSRRGDYGYTF
DNA: TGTGCCAGCAGCCGCAGGGGGGACTATGGCTACACCTTC
V: TRBV6-6
D: TRBD1
length: 13
J: TRBJ1-2
size: -

CDR3: CASSIQNNQPQHF
DNA: TGTGCCAGTAGTATTCAGAACAATCAGCCCCAGCATTTT
V: TRBV19
D: -
length: 13
J: TRBJ1-5
size: -

CDR3: CASSPDRVVAEAFF
DNA: TGTGCCAGCAGCCCGGACAGGGTGGTTGCTGAAGCTTTCTTT
V: TRBV2
D: TRBD1
length: 14
J: TRBJ1-1
size: -